This TCR beta chain emerged from a study of cytomegalovirus exposure and HLA in healthy donors. Primers included in the PCR were 60 Vbeta and 13 Jbeta primers. Measured with immunoSEQ multiplex PCR; TCRdb has only the in-frame clones, and not every one. The repertoire consists of about 200,000 clones, with just under 70% occurring once and the leading ten covering 2% to 3%. The CDR3 contains 14 residues. V was trimmed by 0 bases and J by 5 bases, leaving 11 bases between them. Germline V gives CDR1 SGDLS, CDR2 YYNGEE. The table lists this clone with a few counts. Its specificity is unknown. General observations from the study: Association with HLA alleles at 0.05 false discovery rate was found for around 17,000 TCR beta sequences in a later analysis. Researchers counted some 150 TCR beta chains as cytomegalovirus-associated. V- and J-gene trimming in TCR beta was tied to a missense DCLRE1C variant by an analysis performed later. In a later analysis, productive TCRs from donors in an Asian-associated ancestry cluster reportedly carried fewer N-insertions than the cohort mean.

This TCR was sampled from a man aged 40-49 years in good health and CMV-seropositive. Input material: PBMCs. This chain joins TRBV9 and TRBJ1-2; D uncertain. DNA of the CDR3: TGTGCCAGCAGCGTAGGGGTGGAGGGATATGGCTACACCTTC. It is translated as CASSVGVEGYGYTF.